This T cell receptor beta chain was captured by sequencing in a study of blood T cell repertoires in COVID-19. Study summary: Samples came from the United States, Italy and Spain, spanning acute and convalescent COVID-19.

Data came from immunoSEQ multiplex PCR; TCRdb stores just in-frame clones and leaves some out. The sample holds nearly 110,000 clones, roughly nine tenths seen once. The CDR3 is made up of 14 amino acids. CDR1 is LNHNV and CDR2 is YYDKDF in the germline V gene (reference sequence). The V end lost 0 bases, the J end lost 1 base, and 6 bases lay between the germline ends. The clonotype comes from a man aged 35 to 55 with active or convalescent COVID-19. This chain links TRBV15 with TRBJ1-1, with a possible D match to TRBD1 (5 bases). The sample was peripheral blood. The CDR3 region is CATSRDRANTEAFF. The CDR3 region has the DNA TGTGCCACCAGCAGAGACAGGGCGAACACTGAAGCTTTCTTT.